By sample fraction, the clone carrying this T cell receptor (beta chain) is medium-sized (0.01 to 0.1%). CDR1 and CDR2 from the germline V gene are SQVTM and ANQGSEA. Trimming took off 3 bases at V and 4 bases at J, with 9 bases between the two ends. The CDR3 sequence is 12 residues long. TCRdb keeps only in-frame clones here, not all; method: immunoSEQ multiplex PCR. The sample lists 35,000 to 50,000 clones, roughly 86% seen once, with about 6% in the top ten. The sample comes from a study of T cells in localized non-small cell lung cancer. The rearrangement links TRBV29-1 to TRBJ1-2; D unclear. The receptor was derived from a man aged 40 to 75 with stage I lung adenocarcinoma. The sample was peripheral blood, taken before any cancer treatment. CDR3 region: CSVDSRPYGYTF. The CDR3 coding sequence is TGCAGCGTTGATAGTAGACCCTATGGCTACACCTTC.